The 14 T cell receptor beta chains presented below share a single source sample, sequenced in a study of T cell responses to AZD1222 COVID-19 vaccine. Some clones are missing from TCRdb's copy, which holds only in-frame ones; the method was immunoSEQ multiplex PCR. The sample gives about 150,000 clones, about 87% of which show up once; under 2.5% is in the top ten. The material was peripheral blood, obtained on day 0 of AZD1222 vaccination. The receptors come from an adult in good health.

The chain joins TRBV20-1 to TRBJ2-7; D unresolved. Germline V gene sequence: CDR1 DFQATT, CDR2 SNEGSKA (reference sequence). This CDR3 is 11 amino acids long. In DNA form, the CDR3 reads TGCGTTTTTACCTGTTCGCCCGAGCAGTACTTC. It specifies CVFTCSPEQYF.

V is TRBV27 and J is TRBJ1-5; TRBD1 is a possible D gene (6 bases). Trimming left V 4 bases short and J 9 bases short, with 13 bases between. CDR3 length equals 13 residues. Germline V gene sequence: CDR1 MNHEY, CDR2 SMNVEV (reference sequence). CDR3 DNA sequence: TGTGCCAGCAGTTGGGAAGGGGGGAGGCCCCAGCATTTT. Its translation: CASSWEGGRPQHF.

The table lists this clone with a few counts. The genes are TRBV28 and TRBJ1-5; no reliable D call. The CDR3 sequence is 15 residues long. The V and J ends lost 3 bases and 3 bases respectively, with 12 bases between them. Germline CDR1 MDHEN, CDR2 SYDVKM. The CDR3 DNA sequence: TGTGCCAGCAGTTTCCCCTCGGGGAACAATCAGCCCCAGCATTTT. Translation: CASSFPSGNNQPQHF.

The chain uses TRBV6-5 and TRBJ2-7; 8 bases are a match to TRBD1. The germline V gene has CDR1 MNHEY and CDR2 SVGAGI. The CDR3 has 14 amino acids. J gave up 3 bases and V 6 bases, and 7 bases lay outside the gene matches. The CDR3 reads CASSQGAKIYEQYF. The CDR3 region has the DNA TGTGCCAGCAGCCAGGGGGCTAAAATCTACGAGCAGTACTTC.

A remark on this clone: The junction differs from germline at one of its ends, possibly a read error. This chain joins TRBV14 and TRBJ2-7; TRBD1 matches at 7 bases. Germline V gene lookup returns CDR1 SGHDN and CDR2 FVKESK. The length of the CDR3 is 12 residues. The CDR3 DNA reads as TGTGCCAGCAGCCAAGCCCAGACAGGGTGGGACTTC. It specifies CASSQAQTGWDF.

The chain combines TRBV2 with TRBJ2-2, with 11 bases matching TRBD2. V lost 1 base and J lost 5; bases outside the gene matches: 6. The CDR3 runs to 17 residues. CDR1 is SNHLY, CDR2 FYNNEI, per germline. The CDR3 loop is CASSEVIAGGPTGELFF. CDR3 bases: TGTGCCAGCAGTGAAGTGATAGCGGGAGGGCCGACCGGGGAGCTGTTTTTT.

The CDR3 region has the DNA TGTGCCAGCAGCCCTCTTTCGGGACAGTCAACCTATGGCTACACCTTC. Amino acids: CASSPLSGQSTYGYTF. The chain has TRBV5-4 and TRBJ1-2, with 7 bases aligning to TRBD1. Trimming at V came to 4 bases and at J to 4 bases, leaving 13 bases not matched to a gene. The CDR3 has 16 residues. Germline-derived CDR1 and CDR2 are SGHNT and YYREEE (reference sequence).

The rearrangement uses TRBV9 and TRBJ1-2, with a possible D match to TRBD1 (6 bases). V was cut by 3 bases and J by 7 bases, with 10 bases left in between. The CDR3 is 12 residues long. The germline V gene encodes CDR1 SGDLS and CDR2 YYNGEE. This CDR3 is CASSERGSGYTF. The CDR3 nucleotides read TGTGCCAGCAGCGAAAGGGGGTCTGGCTACACCTTC.

This sequence joins TRBV14 and TRBJ1-5; perhaps TRBD1 as D (6 bases). Germline values: CDR1 SGHDN, CDR2 FVKESK. V was clipped by 1 base and J by 5 bases, with 15 bases between them. The CDR3 covers 16 residues. CDR3 residues: CASSQAPGARYQPQHF. The CDR3 DNA sequence: TGTGCCAGCAGCCAAGCCCCAGGGGCCAGGTATCAGCCCCAGCATTTT.

The V call is TRBV2, the J call TRBJ2-7; D possibly corresponds to TRBD1 (5 bases). Trimming shortened V by 8 bases and J by 6 bases, and 26 bases separated the two germline ends. The CDR3 runs 16 residues. Per the germline V gene, CDR1 is SNHLY and CDR2 is FYNNEI. As DNA, the CDR3 is TGTGCCAGCCTGGGGTATTGGACAAAGAATTGGTGCGAGCAGTACTTC. As protein: CASLGYWTKNWCEQYF.

V is TRBV6-5 and J is TRBJ1-1; D not certain. This CDR3 comprises 14 residues. The V gene lost 6 bases and the J gene lost 0 bases, with 11 bases spanning the gap. The germline V gene encodes CDR1 MNHEY and CDR2 SVGAGI. CDR3 amino acids: CASRETFMNTEAFF. Here the CDR3 DNA reads TGTGCCAGCAGGGAGACCTTCATGAACACTGAAGCTTTCTTT.

This sequence joins TRBV7-9 and TRBJ2-1; D is undetermined. V lost 4 bases to trimming and J lost 0 bases, with 13 bases between them. CDR3 length: 16 residues. Germline V gene lookup returns CDR1 SEHNR and CDR2 FQNEAQ (reference sequence). Here the CDR3 DNA reads TGTGCCAGCAGCTCCAAGCGATCGAGCTCCTACAATGAGCAGTTCTTC. This sequence encodes CASSSKRSSSYNEQFF.

The CDR3 sequence: CASRLGELFF. The CDR3 DNA reads as TGTGCCAGCAGACTCGGGGAGCTGTTTTTT. J is TRBJ2-2 and V is TRBV6-5, with D unresolved. The V end lost 6 bases, the J end lost 7 bases, and 3 bases lay between the germline ends. There are 10 residues in the CDR3. The germline V gene encodes CDR1 MNHEY and CDR2 SVGAGI.

The chain has TRBV12-5 and TRBJ1-2; 7 bases are shared with TRBD1. After removal of 5 bases from V and 5 bases from J, the junction contained 8 bases not matched to a gene. Germline CDR1 LGHNT, CDR2 FRNRAP. The CDR3 loop spans 14 amino acids. The CDR3 region has the DNA TGTGCTAGTGGTAGTACAGGGGTGGGTTATGGCTACACCTTC. Translated, it gives CASGSTGVGYGYTF. The variable domain in full, with the rest retrieved from reference TRBV12-5 and TRBJ1-2, is DARVTQTPRHKVTEMGQEVTMRCQPILGHNTVFWYRQTMMQGLELLAYFRNRAPLDDSGMPKDRFSAEMPDATLATLKIQPSEPRDSAVYFCASGSTGVGYGYTFGSGTRLTVV.